The T cell receptor beta chain described here comes from a study of T-cell memory formation after mild COVID-19. TCRdb reprocessed the 5' RACE reads via MiXCR and lists one record per CDR3 protein. The sample consists of 120,000 or so distinct CDR3 sequences, roughly 6% of them appearing once. Trimming removed 1 base at V and 0 bases at J, with 7 bases between. Germline loops: CDR1 DFQATT, CDR2 SNEGSKA (reference sequence). The CDR3 consists of 14 residues. Sequenced sample: PBMCs or a T cell subset sorted from them (not recorded which). The TCR originated in an adult woman who had mild COVID-19 (a few samples of this study predate the infection). Cell type and time point are not known. This chain links TRBV20-1 with TRBJ1-5; D remains unclear. CDR3 amino acids: CSARVGSSNQPQHF. Written as DNA, the CDR3 is TGCAGTGCTAGAGTTGGCAGTAGCAATCAGCCCCAGCATTTT.